This T cell receptor beta chain was observed in a study of T cells in Graves' hyperthyroidism and ophthalmopathy. Trimming stripped 7 bases from V and 0 bases from J, with 6 bases between. Germline V gives CDR1 SNHLY, CDR2 FYNNEI. The CDR3 loop spans 12 amino acids. Amplified TCR beta CDR3 regions derived from RNA transcripts. RT-PCR in the first round (using the HTBI primer set) targeted the TCR CDR3. TCRdb independently ran MiXCR on the multiplex PCR reads; one entry per CDR3 protein. The data contain just over 550,000 distinct CDR3 sequences, 46% of them singletons. Sequencing used peripheral blood or thyroid tissue (not recorded which). The chain recombines TRBV2 with TRBJ1-1, with no clear D. The origin of this receptor is a woman between 18 and 29 years old with Graves' hyperthyroidism. CDR3 nucleotide sequence: TGTGCCAGCAAAACCATGAACACTGAAGCTTTCTTT. Amino acids: CASKTMNTEAFF.